This T cell receptor beta chain was observed in a study of response to subunit inactivated influenza vaccine. Study-wide results and limits: There was a suggestion from the authors that each seasonal influenza vaccination recruits few new T cells.

This clonotype was seen ten or more times. Its antigen is not known. V was cut by 5 bases and J by 7 bases, with 14 bases left in between. The CDR3 sequence is 14 residues long. Per the germline V gene, CDR1 is MNHEY and CDR2 is SMNVEV (reference sequence). TCRdb called the RT-PCR reads again in MiXCR, with one record for every CDR3 protein. The table records some 480,000 distinct CDR3 sequences, approximately 11% of them present only once. This clonotype originated in a man aged 45-60 years who received an inactivated influenza vaccine. Sample: PBMCs from blood, taken 40 to 50 days after vaccination. This chain links TRBV27 with TRBJ1-4; D is perhaps TRBD1 (5 bases). The CDR3 DNA sequence: TGTGCCAGCAGTCTCGGGACCCAAGGTGAAAAACTGTTTTTT. It is translated as CASSLGTQGEKLFF.